Listed here are 20 T cell receptor beta chains from one sample, sequenced in a study of CD8+CD57+ T cells in acquired aplastic anemia. The patients chosen for sequencing had shown expansion of CD8+CD57+ cells (detected by flow cytometry). Template material for TCR beta VDJ and CDR3 profiling consisted of genomic DNA. TCRdb called the reads again in MiXCR, with one record for every CDR3 protein. The sample contains around 430,000 distinct CDR3 sequences, around 30% of which appear only once. The source material was sorted CD4+, CD8+, or CD8+CD57+ T cells (not recorded which) from PBMCs. Receptors were obtained from a human donor with aplastic anemia.

A word on this clonotype: A junction end diverges from the germline sequence, so it may reflect a read error. The J gene is TRBJ1-2, the V gene TRBV7-3; D perhaps matches TRBD1 (6 bases). Germline lookup yields CDR1 SGHTA and CDR2 FQGTGA. The CDR3 sequence is 14 residues long. CDR3 amino acids: CASSSYGGRSGYAF. In DNA form, the CDR3 reads TGTGCCAGCAGCTCGTACGGGGGGCGCTCCGGCTACGCCTTC.

Comment on this clonotype: A clone one base away is much larger, so this may be a read error. V usage is TRBV20-1 and J usage is TRBJ2-7, with TRBD2 identical over 7 bases. CDR3 length equals 15 residues. In germline, CDR1 is DFQATT, CDR2 SNEGSKA (reference sequence). The CDR3 DNA reads as TGCAGTGCTAGATATTGGCGGGAGAGCTCCTACGAGCGGTACTTC. Amino acid sequence: CSARYWRESSYERYF.

The sample holds many counts of this clonotype. One end of the junction varies from germline; a read error may be responsible. The rearrangement uses TRBV7-7 and TRBJ2-5; the match to TRBD1 covers 11 bases. The CDR3 is 16 residues long. CDR1 is SSHAT, CDR2 FNYEAQ, per germline (reference sequence). The CDR3, as DNA: TGTGCTAGCAGCTTAGGGGGGACAGGGGGCCAAGAGACCCAGTACTTC. The encoded protein is CASSLGGTGGQETQYF.

The chain carries TRBV27 and TRBJ1-5; D remains unclear. V gave up 7 bases and J gave up 5 bases, with 18 bases separating them. Germline-derived CDR1 and CDR2 are MNHEY and SMNVEV (reference sequence). The CDR3 runs to 15 residues. The CDR3 spells CASKLTGYVDQPQHF. In nucleotides, the CDR3 is TGTGCCAGCAAGCTGACGGGATACGTGGATCAGCCCCAGCATTTT.

The chain recombines TRBV7-2 with TRBJ2-5; D is uncertain. The germline gives CDR1 SGHTA, CDR2 FQGNSA. The V gene lost 4 bases and the J gene lost 5 bases, with 14 bases spanning the gap. The CDR3 is 14 amino acids. The CDR3 loop reads CASSSDPGRETQYF. In DNA form, the CDR3 reads TGTGCCAGCAGCTCCGACCCGGGTCGGGAGACCCAGTACTTC.

This clonotype occurred a few times. The V and J genes are TRBV11-2 and TRBJ2-7, with 14 positions matching TRBD2. The length of the CDR3 is 16 residues. Germline values: CDR1 SGHAT, CDR2 FQNNGV. V gave up 5 bases and J gave up 3 bases; unmatched junction bases: 6. In DNA, the CDR3 is TGTGCCAGCAGCGTAGGACTAGCGGGAGGAGACTACGAGCAGTACTTC. It specifies CASSVGLAGGDYEQYF.

The V call is TRBV28, the J call TRBJ1-5; perhaps TRBD1 as D (5 bases). Germline CDR1 MDHEN, CDR2 SYDVKM. CDR3 size: 18 residues. Trimming took 0 bases from V and 0 from J, leaving 15 bases between them. Here the CDR3 DNA reads TGTGCCAGCAGTTTATGGGAACCGGGACGGAGTAGCAATCAGCCCCAGCATTTT. This sequence encodes CASSLWEPGRSSNQPQHF.

Remarks on this clonotype: This may be a read error: a much more frequent sequence differs by one nucleotide. The chain couples TRBV2 to TRBJ2-6; the D gene is possibly TRBD2 (6 bases). CDR1 SNHLY and CDR2 FYNNEI come from the germline V gene. CDR3 length: 16 residues. CDR3 sequence (DNA): TGTGCCGGCAGTGAAGAAAACGGGGGTTATGCCAACGTCCTGACTTTC. This encodes CAGSEENGGYANVLTF.

This clonotype appeared a few times. V and J are TRBV6-5 and TRBJ1-1; D uncertain. The CDR3 is made up of 13 amino acids. Trimming removed 4 bases from V and 12 bases from J, with 18 bases in between. Germline V lookup: CDR1 MNHEY, CDR2 SVGAGI. The CDR3 DNA sequence: TGTGCCAGCAGTTCCCCCGACACCTCACGAACTTTCTTT. It encodes CASSSPDTSRTFF.

This clonotype was detected many times. V usage is TRBV10-3 and J usage is TRBJ2-5; D gene ambiguous. Trimming removed 2 bases at V and 5 bases at J, with 3 bases between. From germline, CDR1 is ENHRY and CDR2 SYGVKD. This CDR3 contains 11 residues. The CDR3: CAISEEETQYF. The DNA of the CDR3 is TGTGCCATCAGTGAGGAGGAGACCCAGTACTTC.

On this clonotype: The CDR3 ends on some other residue instead of the conserved phenylalanine or tryptophan, so this is likely a read error. The V and J genes are TRBV27 and TRBJ2-2; D possibly corresponds to TRBD1 (6 bases). Germline V CDR1 and CDR2: MNHEY, SMNVEV (reference sequence). The CDR3 has 15 residues. Deletions cut 2 bases from V and 1 base from J, with 8 bases between. The CDR3 DNA reads TGTGCCAGCAGTTTAAGGGGGATGAACACCGGGGAGCTGTTTTCT. Its translation is CASSLRGMNTGELFS.

This chain connects TRBV30 to TRBJ1-5; TRBD1 matches 7 bases. The CDR3 is made up of 13 amino acids. Losses at the gene ends were 1 base for V and 7 bases for J; bases not matched to a gene: 4. CDR1 GTSNPN and CDR2 SVGIG come from the germline V gene (reference sequence). For the CDR3, the DNA is TGTGCCTGGAGTGGGGACAGTTACCAGCCCCAGCATTTT. Its translation is CAWSGDSYQPQHF.

As concerns this clonotype: Relative to the germline gene, one junction end is altered; a read error may explain this. V gene TRBV19 combines with J gene TRBJ1-2; 10 bases map to TRBD1. The CDR3 covers 14 residues. Germline values: CDR1 LNHDA, CDR2 SQIVND (reference sequence). The CDR3 loop is CASSLRQGASGYTF. The CDR3 nucleotides are TGCGCCAGCAGCTTGCGACAGGGGGCCTCTGGCTACACCTTC.

This chain uses TRBV15 with TRBJ1-1, with no clear D. This CDR3 is 15 amino acids long. V shed 4 bases and J shed 2 bases, with 14 bases lying between them. Germline loops: CDR1 LNHNV, CDR2 YYDKDF (reference sequence). The CDR3: CATSTPPVGNTEAFF. CDR3 in DNA: TGTGCCACCAGCACCCCTCCAGTAGGTAACACTGAAGCTTTCTTT.

Many counts were recorded for this clonotype. The chain couples TRBV15 to TRBJ1-6, with 8 bases identical to TRBD1. Germline V CDR1 and CDR2: LNHNV, YYDKDF (reference sequence). The CDR3 runs 17 residues. V dropped 0 bases and J dropped 10; count of bases not matched to a gene: 11. CDR3 DNA: TGTGCCACCAGCAGAGATTACGACAGGGGATTTATCTCACCCCTCCACTTT. Residues: CATSRDYDRGFISPLHF.

This clonotype came up many times. In nucleotides, the CDR3 is TGTGCCAGCAGTACCGGACAGGGTAGTTACTCACCCCTCCACTTT. The encoded protein is CASSTGQGSYSPLHF. The chain is built from TRBV6-1 and TRBJ1-6; 8 bases agree with TRBD1. The V segment lost 5 bases and the J segment 10 bases; nucleotides outside the gene matches: 10. Looked up from germline, CDR1 is MNHNS and CDR2 is SASEGT. This CDR3 comprises 15 residues.

This clonotype was counted a few times. This chain connects TRBV15 to TRBJ2-7; D is perhaps TRBD2 (6 bases). Germline CDR1 reads LNHNV; CDR2 reads YYDKDF (reference sequence). V dropped 0 bases and J dropped 7 bases, with 16 bases sitting between them. The CDR3 is made up of 15 amino acids. The CDR3, as DNA: TGTGCCACCAGCAGAGATCTGGTAGAGGGGAGGGAGCAGTACGTC. Translation: CATSRDLVEGREQYV.

The chain recombines TRBV12-3 or TRBV12-4 with TRBJ1-1; maybe TRBD1 (6 bases). CDR3 length: 11 residues. V lost 2 bases and J lost 10, with 8 bases in between. CDR3 loop: CASSLKGGAFF. The CDR3 DNA follows: TGTGCCAGCAGTTTAAAGGGGGGAGCTTTCTTT.

This clonotype occurred many times. This chain joins TRBV19 and TRBJ2-3; D perhaps matches TRBD2 (6 bases). From germline, CDR1 is LNHDA and CDR2 SQIVND (reference sequence). V was cut by 4 bases and J by 0 bases, with 11 bases left in between. The CDR3 covers 15 residues. The CDR3 loop reads CASSNRGTSTDTQYF. The DNA for the CDR3 is TGTGCCAGTAGTAATCGCGGGACTAGCACAGATACGCAGTATTTT.

This clonotype was detected many times. The chain has TRBV2 and TRBJ1-1; D uncertain. In germline, CDR1 is SNHLY, CDR2 FYNNEI. The V gene lost 4 bases and the J gene lost 10 bases, with 16 bases spanning the gap. The CDR3 has 13 residues. Here the CDR3 DNA reads TGTGCCAGCAGTGGATTAAATTTGCCGGGAGCTTTCTTT. The encoded protein is CASSGLNLPGAFF.